The source of this TCR beta chain is a study of cytomegalovirus exposure and HLA in healthy donors. The PCR made use of 60 Vbeta and 13 Jbeta primers. Produced via immunoSEQ multiplex PCR; TCRdb's table is partial and in-frame only. The sample has just over 150,000 clones; around 82% are singletons. Concerning this clone itself: Antigen: not known.

Study-wide findings and caveats: TCR beta sequences reportedly predicted most subjects' HLA-A and HLA-B alleles accurately. Highly shared sequence variants in one cluster were likely a sequencing artifact. A previous analysis found most TCR beta V segments productive roughly 90% or roughly 30% of the time.

V was clipped by 4 bases and J by 6 bases; unmatched bases: 10. Germline lookup yields CDR1 SGHRS and CDR2 YFSETQ. CDR3 size: 16 residues. Material for sequencing was PBMCs. The chain has TRBV5-1 and TRBJ2-1, with 10 bases identical to TRBD1. The receptor's source is a woman aged 45-59 years in good health and CMV-seropositive. The CDR3 protein is CASSLGGTGDINEQFF. CDR3 bases: TGCGCCAGCAGCCTGGGAGGGACAGGGGATATCAATGAGCAGTTCTTC.